This T cell receptor beta chain was sequenced in a study of blood T cell repertoires in COVID-19. Overall study: There were acute and convalescent COVID-19 samples, and they came from the United States, Italy and Spain. PBMCs, B-cell-depleted T cells, or T cells were the source of the cDNA or gDNA that made up the material.

The Seattle patients, enrolled during active infection, were followed longitudinally. The repertoire was sequenced with immunoSEQ multiplex PCR; TCRdb's copy has only in-frame clones and lacks some. Here the sample spans more than 200,000 clones, about nine tenths being singletons. The germline CDR1 and CDR2 sequences are MDHEN and SYDVKM. The V segment lost 7 bases and the J segment 4 bases; nucleotides outside the gene matches: 6. The CDR3 spans 14 residues. Sequencing was done on a sample of peripheral blood. This TCR was recovered from a man in his fifties or sixties with COVID-19, enrolled during active disease. This rearrangement joins TRBV28 to TRBJ2-2, with 7 nucleotides matching TRBD1. This CDR3 reads CASTPGQTTGELFF. In nucleotides, the CDR3 is TGTGCCAGCACCCCGGGACAGACCACCGGGGAGCTGTTTTTT.